The rows below give T cell receptor beta chains drawn from one sample of a study of CD8 T cells in ankylosing spondylitis. TCRdb redid the calling of the 5' RACE reads with MiXCR, one entry per CDR3 protein. Of more than 600,000 distinct CDR3 sequences detected, around 19% appear once; the ten largest clones hold 15% to 20%. Sample: blood, either unsorted or a sorted T cell fraction (not recorded which). The receptors come from a male donor with ankylosing spondylitis. Each CDR3 is given without its conserved first and last residue. A D gene is named only where the DNA matches it firmly.

NA,TRBV12-3/TRBV12-4,TRBJ2-1,ASSFPRNEQF
NA,TRBV11-1,TRBJ2-5,ASSLETGVKTQY
NA,TRBV27,TRBJ2-1,ASSYEAPSSYNEQF
NA,TRBV20-1,TRBJ2-7,SARGPTGNYEQY
NA,TRBV20-1,TRBJ2-3,SARDWPSVGDTQY
NA,TRBV27,TRBJ1-4,ASTQNRGSFSATNEKLF
NA,TRBV18,TRBJ2-3,ASSPPRGTDTQY
NA,TRBV20-1,TRBJ1-2,SARGGVTYGYT
TRBD1,TRBV4-2,TRBJ1-5,ASSQDRGDANQPQH
NA,TRBV30,TRBJ1-2,AFRWQNGYT
NA,TRBV12-3/TRBV12-4,TRBJ2-5,ASTQVGAKQETQY
NA,TRBV11-2,TRBJ2-5,ASSQLQGAGGFQY
TRBD2,TRBV12-3/TRBV12-4,TRBJ2-1,ASSLLGLAGYNEQF
NA,TRBV11-2,TRBJ1-1,ASSRPRGDTEAF
NA,TRBV5-1,TRBJ1-1,ASLDGGTNTEAF
TRBD1,TRBV12-5,TRBJ1-1,ASGLTGVNTEAF
NA,TRBV6-1,TRBJ1-5,ASSSADRWSGQPQH
NA,TRBV29-1,TRBJ2-7,SVGWDLKNEQY
NA,TRBV9,TRBJ2-3,ASSGALFSTDTQY
NA,TRBV12-3/TRBV12-4,TRBJ2-3,ASNLGDSSTDTQY
NA,TRBV7-9,TRBJ1-4,ASSLALAGQNEKLF
NA,TRBV12-3/TRBV12-4,TRBJ1-2,ASSPGPSYGYT
NA,TRBV29-1,TRBJ2-5,SVEGGDNQETQY
NA,TRBV24-1,TRBJ2-3,ATSDSGYNTDTQY
TRBD2,TRBV29-1,TRBJ2-4,SVDPSGKNIQY
TRBD1,TRBV29-1,TRBJ2-7,SVDGQGYYEQY
NA,TRBV7-2,TRBJ2-2,ASSLQQTGELF
NA,TRBV15,TRBJ2-3,ATSKPGSMSTDTQY
TRBD2,TRBV6-2/TRBV6-3,TRBJ2-7,ASNEGGGSYEQY
NA,TRBV3-1,TRBJ2-7,ASSQDFWGKNRD
TRBD1,TRBV4-1,TRBJ2-3,ASSRGQGGADTQY
NA,TRBV7-8,TRBJ1-2,ASSLDSVYGYT
NA,TRBV4-2,TRBJ2-7,ASSQGGATPYEQY
NA,TRBV21-1,TRBJ1-1,ASSKGRCRGQNTEAF
NA,TRBV30,TRBJ2-7,AWSVQEENEQY
TRBD2,TRBV11-2,TRBJ2-5,ASSLDGAGEETQY
NA,TRBV3-1,TRBJ1-5,ASSSGVTNQPQH
TRBD1,TRBV29-1,TRBJ2-2,SVEGDRGTGELF
TRBD1,TRBV18,TRBJ1-1,ASSPTPLSPGQSRTSEAF
TRBD1,TRBV3-1,TRBJ1-1,ASSRKTGVKNTEAF
TRBD2,TRBV20-1,TRBJ2-5,SARRGLAGVGAQY
NA,TRBV6-1,TRBJ2-1,ASRRTGTGGEQF
NA,TRBV2,TRBJ1-4,ASSEVALTNEKLF
TRBD2,TRBV5-1,TRBJ2-3,ASSLGVAGGSDTQY
NA,TRBV20-1,TRBJ2-7,SARAQGQLGDEQY
TRBD2,TRBV28,TRBJ2-1,ASAGTSGYNEQF
TRBD2,TRBV20-1,TRBJ2-1,SARGGAGAGEQF
NA,TRBV6-1,TRBJ1-5,ASSLGGGGRSNQPQH
NA,TRBV9,TRBJ1-5,ASSAGHGNQPQH
NA,TRBV7-3,TRBJ2-3,ASSYQARGSTDTQY